Reported below is one T cell receptor beta chain. The RNA input was 0.5 to 1 ug, and it was reverse transcribed with random hexamers. TCRdb re-called the immunoSEQ multiplex PCR reads with MiXCR, one entry per CDR3 protein. The data show about 210,000 distinct CDR3 sequences, approximately 95% seen once. Sequencing of TCR beta, carried out with a high-throughput approach, was applied to CD8+ and CD4+ T cells from the blood. Controls were drawn from healthy donors and were matched for age and sex. FACS enriched CD8+ TEMRA cells, while bulk CD8+ and CD4+ were negatively isolated. These data belong to a study of CD8 T cells in Susac syndrome. V shed 0 bases, J shed 3 bases, and the junction held 9 bases outside the gene matches. Per germline, CDR1 LGHNA and CDR2 YNFKEQ. The CDR3 covers 17 residues.

The sequence came from a human donor in good health. This sequence joins TRBV4-2 and TRBJ1-1, with 8 bases fitting TRBD1. The sample consisted of CD4+ T cells from PBMCs. CDR3 nucleotide sequence: TGTGCCAGCAGCCAAGATCGGGGCAGGGGGCTTGACACTGAAGCTTTCTTT. Amino acids: CASSQDRGRGLDTEAFF.